The 27 T cell receptor beta chains given below trace back to one sample, sequenced in a study of cytomegalovirus exposure and HLA in healthy donors. The PCR was carried out with 60 Vbeta primers and 13 Jbeta primers. Sequencing was performed with immunoSEQ multiplex PCR; in TCRdb, only in-frame clones are kept and a portion is missing. The table has roughly 160,000 clones, 80% seen once. The sequenced sample consisted of PBMCs. These receptors all stem from a young man in good health and CMV-seronegative.

V usage is TRBV30 and J usage is TRBJ2-1; possible D gene TRBD1, 5 bases. V dropped 6 bases and J dropped 8 bases, with 14 bases sitting between them. The CDR3 length is 12 residues. Germline V gene sequence: CDR1 GTSNPN, CDR2 SVGIG (reference sequence). The CDR3 region has the DNA TGTGCCTGTTCCCGATGGGGCGATGAGCAGTTCTTC. This translates into CACSRWGDEQFF.

The chain combines TRBV19 with TRBJ2-5; TRBD1 matches 10 bases. The CDR3 consists of 14 residues. V shed 6 bases, J shed 5 bases, and the junction held 6 bases outside the gene matches. Germline V gene data show CDR1 as LNHDA and CDR2 as SQIVND (reference sequence). CDR3 in amino acids: CASSRDRGGETQYF. DNA of the CDR3: TGTGCCAGTAGCCGGGACAGGGGAGGGGAGACCCAGTACTTC.

The chain carries TRBV5-6 and TRBJ2-2; perhaps TRBD2 as D (6 bases). Germline lookup yields CDR1 SGHDT and CDR2 YYEEEE. CDR3 length: 15 amino acids. The V and J ends lost 4 bases and 6 bases respectively, with 16 bases between them. CDR3 nucleotide sequence: TGTGCCAGCAGCCCCGGGACTTTTGGACCCGGGGAGCTGTTTTTT. As protein: CASSPGTFGPGELFF. The variable domain in full, completed from reference TRBV5-6 and TRBJ2-2, reads DAGVTQSPTHLIKTRGQQVTLRCSPKSGHDTVSWYQQALGQGPQFIFQYYEEEERQRGNFPDRFSGHQFPNYSSELNVNALLLGDSALYLCASSPGTFGPGELFFGEGSRLTVL.

The chain couples TRBV7-9 to TRBJ2-1; possible D gene TRBD1, 5 bases. V was cut by 0 bases and J by 0 bases, with 9 bases left in between. CDR3 length: 16 residues. The germline V gene encodes CDR1 SEHNR and CDR2 FQNEAQ (reference sequence). CDR3 protein: CASSLARQGSYNEQFF. DNA for the CDR3: TGTGCCAGCAGCTTAGCACGGCAGGGCTCCTACAATGAGCAGTTCTTC.

The V call is TRBV9, the J call TRBJ2-3; D is uncertain. Trimming removed 3 bases at V and 2 bases at J, with 7 bases between. The CDR3 sequence is 13 residues long. Per the germline V gene, CDR1 is SGDLS and CDR2 is YYNGEE. CDR3 nucleotides: TGTGCCAGCAGCGGGCAGGTCACAGATACGCAGTATTTT. Its translation is CASSGQVTDTQYF.

The V gene is TRBV14, the J gene TRBJ1-6; no firm D call. The germline V gene has CDR1 SGHDN and CDR2 FVKESK. The length of the CDR3 is 13 residues. V shed 0 bases and J shed 10 bases, with 7 bases lying between them. The CDR3 loop reads CASSQEVASPLHF. CDR3 nucleotide sequence: TGTGCCAGCAGCCAAGAAGTAGCGTCACCCCTCCACTTT.

The V gene is TRBV2, the J gene TRBJ1-2, with 8 positions matching TRBD1. Germline lookup yields CDR1 SNHLY and CDR2 FYNNEI. J was trimmed by 6 bases and V by 10 bases; bases with no gene match: 13. CDR3 length: 14 residues. CDR3 nucleotides: TGTGCCACGCACCGCCTGACAGGGGTTGATGGCTACACCTTC. Protein: CATHRLTGVDGYTF.

The chain joins TRBV19 to TRBJ2-1; 9 nucleotides agree with TRBD1. CDR3 length: 15 amino acids. The J segment lost 3 bases and the V segment lost 6 bases, leaving 6 bases of the junction unmatched. Germline V gene data show CDR1 as LNHDA and CDR2 as SQIVND (reference sequence). The CDR3 DNA reads as TGTGCCAGTAGCAGCGGGACAGGGTACTACAATGAGCAGTTCTTC. It codes for CASSSGTGYYNEQFF.

In its sample, this clone was seen a few times. The chain employs TRBV9 and TRBJ2-1, with TRBD1 matching 7 bases. Germline V lookup: CDR1 SGDLS, CDR2 YYNGEE. V was pared by 0 bases and J by 4 bases, with 7 bases of the junction left unmatched. This CDR3 is 16 amino acids long. The DNA of the CDR3 is TGTGCCAGCAGCGTAGATCAGAGACAGGGTTACAATGAGCAGTTCTTC. Its protein is CASSVDQRQGYNEQFF.

The chain carries TRBV2 and TRBJ1-4; tentative D call: TRBD1 (5 bases). The CDR3 extends over 15 amino acids. V was clipped by 8 bases and J by 5 bases, with 18 bases between them. CDR1 is SNHLY, CDR2 FYNNEI, per germline. The CDR3 DNA sequence: TGTGCCAGCTGGAGCGGGCGGGGCGGAAATGAAAAACTGTTTTTT. Its translation is CASWSGRGGNEKLFF.

The rearrangement joins TRBV14 to TRBJ2-7; the D gene is possibly TRBD2 (6 bases). The CDR3 extends over 17 amino acids. Trimming cost V 0 bases and J 1 base, with 16 bases left between them. Germline V gene lookup returns CDR1 SGHDN and CDR2 FVKESK. CDR3 region: CASSQDEERATSYEQYF. The CDR3 DNA follows: TGTGCCAGCAGCCAAGATGAGGAGCGGGCCACTTCCTACGAGCAGTACTTC.

V is TRBV6-6 and J is TRBJ2-1; TRBD2 agrees at 12 bases. There are 16 residues in the CDR3. CDR1 and CDR2 (germline): MNHNY, SVGAGI (reference sequence). The junction had 4 bases not matched to a gene; V was cut back by 0 bases and J by 7 bases. In nucleotides, the CDR3 is TGTGCCAGCAGTTACTCGTGGCTAGCGGGAGGGAATGAGCAGTTCTTC. Translation: CASSYSWLAGGNEQFF.

In its sample, this clone was seen once. This CDR3 is CASSTDRRTNYEQYF. Written as DNA, the CDR3 is TGTGCCAGCAGCACGGACAGGAGGACTAACTACGAGCAGTACTTC. The chain uses TRBV5-4 and TRBJ2-7, with D possibly being TRBD1 (7 bases). CDR1 and CDR2 from the germline V gene are SGHNT and YYREEE (reference sequence). Trimming left V 4 bases short and J 3 bases short, with 17 bases between. The CDR3 totals 15 residues. Variable domain in full (rest from reference TRBV5-4 and TRBJ2-7): ETGVTQSPTHLIKTRGQQVTLRCSSQSGHNTVSWYQQALGQGPQFIFQYYREEENGRGNFPPRFSGLQFPNYSSELNVNALELDDSALYLCASSTDRRTNYEQYFGPGTRLTVT.

The J gene is TRBJ2-7, the V gene TRBV4-3, with TRBD1 identical over 7 bases. Germline V gene lookup returns CDR1 LGHNA and CDR2 YSLEER. V trimming: 2 bases; J trimming: 3 bases; junction bases outside the gene matches: 7. The CDR3 is 15 amino acids. The CDR3 here is CASSQWTGANYEQYF. The CDR3 DNA reads as TGCGCCAGCAGCCAATGGACAGGTGCAAACTACGAGCAGTACTTC.

The V call is TRBV9, the J call TRBJ1-2; a possible D gene is TRBD1 (5 bases). This CDR3 region has 12 residues. Germline CDR1 SGDLS, CDR2 YYNGEE. V gave up 1 base and J gave up 8 bases, with 9 bases separating them. CDR3 nucleotides: TGTGCCAGCAGCGTATCGGGGGACGGCTACACCTTC. Translation: CASSVSGDGYTF.

The CDR3 sequence is CASTPGGDWNEQFF. In DNA, the CDR3 is TGTGCCAGCACCCCTGGGGGGGATTGGAATGAGCAGTTCTTC. The J gene is TRBJ2-1, the V gene TRBV9, with 7 bases fitting TRBD2. The CDR3 loop spans 14 amino acids. Germline CDR1 is SGDLS and CDR2 is YYNGEE. J was trimmed by 7 bases and V by 6 bases; bases with no gene match: 10.

This clone was seen only a few times. The CDR3 protein is CASSLALGAGNTIYF. CDR3 sequence (DNA): TGTGCCAGCAGCTTGGCCTTAGGGGCTGGAAACACCATATATTTT. V usage is TRBV5-6 and J usage is TRBJ1-3, with D possibly matching TRBD1 (5 bases). Germline lookup yields CDR1 SGHDT and CDR2 YYEEEE. The CDR3 has 15 amino acids. Trimming pared 0 bases from V and 2 bases from J, leaving 9 bases between.

The chain recombines TRBV7-2 with TRBJ2-7; D not resolved. Deletions cut 3 bases from V and 2 bases from J, with 11 bases between. Per the germline V gene, CDR1 is SGHTA and CDR2 is FQGNSA. The CDR3 has 14 residues. The CDR3 sequence is CASSLGSRTYEQYF. The CDR3 nucleotides read TGTGCCAGCAGCTTGGGTAGCAGAACCTACGAGCAGTACTTC.

The V call is TRBV2, the J call TRBJ2-7; tentative D call: TRBD1 (5 bases). The CDR3 consists of 16 residues. Trimming took off 3 bases at V and 2 bases at J, with 17 bases between the two ends. Germline V CDR1 and CDR2: SNHLY, FYNNEI. The CDR3 loop is CASSEFGAPPTYEQYF. CDR3 DNA sequence: TGTGCCAGCAGTGAGTTTGGGGCCCCACCAACCTACGAGCAGTACTTC.

This chain connects TRBV4-1 to TRBJ1-3; TRBD1 is a possible D gene (5 bases). V dropped 4 bases and J dropped 4 bases, with 11 bases sitting between them. This CDR3 is built from 14 residues. CDR1 is MGHRA and CDR2 is YSYEKL in the germline V gene. CDR3 DNA sequence: TGCGCCAGCAGCCTCGGGGGTTTGGGAAACACCATATATTTT. Encoded protein: CASSLGGLGNTIYF.

This rearrangement joins TRBV7-2 to TRBJ1-5; maybe TRBD1 (5 bases). CDR3 length equals 13 residues. V gave up 2 bases and J gave up 4 bases, with 6 bases separating them. The germline CDR1 and CDR2 sequences are SGHTA and FQGNSA. The CDR3 DNA sequence: TGTGCCAGCAGCTTACAGGGAAATCAGCCCCAGCATTTT. Translating it yields CASSLQGNQPQHF. The complete variable domain, with remaining parts taken from reference TRBV7-2 and TRBJ1-5, reads GAGVSQSPSNKVTEKGKDVELRCDPISGHTALYWYRQSLGQGLEFLIYFQGNSAPDKSGLPSDRFSAERTGGSVSTLTIQRTQQEDSAVYLCASSLQGNQPQHFGDGTRLSIL.

The sample holds a few counts of this clone. V is TRBV30 and J is TRBJ2-1; perhaps TRBD2 as D (6 bases). Germline CDR1 reads GTSNPN; CDR2 reads SVGIG (reference sequence). The V end was cut by 0 bases, the J end by 3 bases, with 9 bases between. This CDR3 comprises 14 residues. The CDR3 region is CAWSVRRDYNEQFF. CDR3 sequence (DNA): TGTGCCTGGAGTGTAAGGCGGGACTACAATGAGCAGTTCTTC. The full variable domain, its missing parts supplied by reference TRBV30 and TRBJ2-1, is SQTIHQWPATLVQPVGSPLSLECTVEGTSNPNLYWYRQAAGRGLQLLFYSVGIGQISSEVPQNLSASRPQDRQFILSSKKLLLSDSGFYLCAWSVRRDYNEQFFGPGTRLTVL.

This clone came up once. The chain recombines TRBV9 with TRBJ1-4; D gene unclear. Germline CDR1 SGDLS, CDR2 YYNGEE. Trimming removed 0 bases from V and 8 bases from J, with 17 bases in between. The length of the CDR3 is 16 residues. The CDR3 sequence is CASSVAAGNLREKLFF. CDR3 bases: TGTGCCAGCAGCGTAGCGGCGGGCAATCTTAGGGAAAAACTGTTTTTT. The entire variable domain, with the rest obtained from reference TRBV9 and TRBJ1-4, is as follows: DSGVTQTPKHLITATGQRVTLRCSPRSGDLSVYWYQQSLDQGLQFLIQYYNGEERAKGNILERFSAQQFPDLHSELNLSSLELGDSALYFCASSVAAGNLREKLFFGSGTQLSVL.

The chain is built from TRBV19 and TRBJ1-5, with 12 bases lining up with TRBD1. J lost 3 bases, V lost 7 bases, and 7 bases had no gene match. The CDR3 has 16 amino acids. Germline loops: CDR1 LNHDA, CDR2 SQIVND (reference sequence). The CDR3 bases are TGTGCCAGTATAGCCGGGACAGGGGGCACCAATCAGCCCCAGCATTTT. Translation: CASIAGTGGTNQPQHF.

V gene TRBV5-1 combines with J gene TRBJ2-1; 14 nucleotides line up with TRBD2. Trimming at V came to 3 bases and at J to 4 bases, leaving 0 bases not matched to a gene. The CDR3 is 15 amino acids. Per the germline V gene, CDR1 is SGHRS and CDR2 is YFSETQ. CDR3 DNA: TGCGCCAGCAGCTGGACTAGCGGGGGGTACAATGAGCAGTTCTTC. This sequence encodes CASSWTSGGYNEQFF.

The chain joins TRBV19 to TRBJ1-5; D is possibly TRBD1 (5 bases). V lost 9 bases, J lost 0 bases, and 9 bases lay in between. The length of the CDR3 is 13 residues. Looked up from germline, CDR1 is LNHDA and CDR2 is SQIVND (reference sequence). CDR3 residues: CASQGNSNQPQHF. As DNA, the CDR3 is TGTGCCAGCCAGGGAAATAGCAATCAGCCCCAGCATTTT. Supplemented by reference TRBV19 and TRBJ1-5, the full variable domain reads DGGITQSPKYLFRKEGQNVTLSCEQNLNHDAMYWYRQDPGQGLRLIYYSQIVNDFQKGDIAEGYSVSREKKESFPLTVTSAQKNPTAFYLCASQGNSNQPQHFGDGTRLSIL.

The chain recombines TRBV27 with TRBJ1-5, with 10 nucleotides matching TRBD1. Per the germline V gene, CDR1 is MNHEY and CDR2 is SMNVEV (reference sequence). The CDR3 length is 16 residues. With 5 bases clipped from V and 4 bases from J, the junction kept 8 bases outside the gene matches. Here the CDR3 reads CASSPRDRGLNQPQHF. Written as DNA, the CDR3 is TGTGCCAGCAGTCCCCGGGACAGGGGTCTTAATCAGCCCCAGCATTTT.